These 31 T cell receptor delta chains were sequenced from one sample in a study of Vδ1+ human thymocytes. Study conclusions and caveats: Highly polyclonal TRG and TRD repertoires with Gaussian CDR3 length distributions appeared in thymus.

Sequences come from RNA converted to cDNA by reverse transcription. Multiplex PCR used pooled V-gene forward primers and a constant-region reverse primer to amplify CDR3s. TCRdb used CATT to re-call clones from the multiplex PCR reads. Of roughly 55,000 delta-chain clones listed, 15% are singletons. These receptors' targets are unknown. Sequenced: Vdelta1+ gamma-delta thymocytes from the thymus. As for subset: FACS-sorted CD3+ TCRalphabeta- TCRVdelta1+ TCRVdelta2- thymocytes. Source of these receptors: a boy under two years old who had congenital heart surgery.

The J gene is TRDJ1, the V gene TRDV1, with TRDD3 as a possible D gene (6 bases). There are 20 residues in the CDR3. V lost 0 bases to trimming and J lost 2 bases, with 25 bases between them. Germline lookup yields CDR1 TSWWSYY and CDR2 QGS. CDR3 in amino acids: CALGELEIWGVVLETDKLIF. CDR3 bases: TGTGCTCTTGGGGAACTAGAAATTTGGGGGGTCGTCCTCGAAACCGATAAACTCATCTTT.

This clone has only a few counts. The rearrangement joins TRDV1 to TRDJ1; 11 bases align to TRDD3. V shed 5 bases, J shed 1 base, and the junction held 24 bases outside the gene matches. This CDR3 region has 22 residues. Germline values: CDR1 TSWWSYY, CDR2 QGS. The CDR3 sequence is CALGPPSCQIPTGGYGTDKLIF. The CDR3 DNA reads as TGTGCTCTTGGGCCGCCTTCTTGCCAAATTCCTACTGGGGGATATGGCACCGATAAACTCATCTTT.

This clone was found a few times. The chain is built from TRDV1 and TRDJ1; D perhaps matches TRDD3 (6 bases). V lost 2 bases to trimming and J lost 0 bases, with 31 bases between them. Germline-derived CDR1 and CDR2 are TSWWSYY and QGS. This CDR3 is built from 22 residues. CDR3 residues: CALGELGEPIYRIRGNTDKLIF. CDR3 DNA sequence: TGTGCTCTTGGGGAATTAGGAGAACCTATATATCGGATCCGGGGGAACACCGATAAACTCATCTTT.

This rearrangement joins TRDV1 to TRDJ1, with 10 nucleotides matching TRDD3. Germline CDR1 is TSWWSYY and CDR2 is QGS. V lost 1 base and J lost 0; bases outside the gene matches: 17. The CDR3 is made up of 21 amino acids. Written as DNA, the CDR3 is TGTGCTCTTGGGGAACCCCCCCTACTCCTGTACTGGGGGATGAACACCGATAAACTCATCTTT. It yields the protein CALGEPPLLLYWGMNTDKLIF.

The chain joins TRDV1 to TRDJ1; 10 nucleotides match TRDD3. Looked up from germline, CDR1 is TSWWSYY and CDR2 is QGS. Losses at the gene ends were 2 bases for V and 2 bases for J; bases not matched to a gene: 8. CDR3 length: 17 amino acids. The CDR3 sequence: CALGEGRWGILTDKLIF. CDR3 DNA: TGTGCTCTTGGGGAAGGTAGGTGGGGGATACTTACCGATAAACTCATCTTT.

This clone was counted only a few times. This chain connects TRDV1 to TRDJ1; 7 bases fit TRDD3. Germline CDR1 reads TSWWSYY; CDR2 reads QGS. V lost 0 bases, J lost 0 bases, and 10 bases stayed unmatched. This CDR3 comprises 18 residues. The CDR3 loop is CALGELPYWGPYTDKLIF. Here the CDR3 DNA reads TGTGCTCTTGGGGAACTTCCGTACTGGGGACCCTACACCGATAAACTCATCTTT.

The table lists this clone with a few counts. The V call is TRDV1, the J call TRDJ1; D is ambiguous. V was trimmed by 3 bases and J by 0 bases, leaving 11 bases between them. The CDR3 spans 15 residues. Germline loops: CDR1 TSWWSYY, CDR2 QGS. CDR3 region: CALGDRKMYTDKLIF. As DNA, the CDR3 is TGTGCTCTTGGGGACCGAAAGATGTACACCGATAAACTCATCTTT.

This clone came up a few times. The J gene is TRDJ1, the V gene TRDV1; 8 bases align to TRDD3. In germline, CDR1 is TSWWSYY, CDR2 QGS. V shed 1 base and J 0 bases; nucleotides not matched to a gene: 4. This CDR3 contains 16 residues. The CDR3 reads CALGEPNGGYTDKLIF. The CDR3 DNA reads TGTGCTCTTGGGGAACCGAATGGGGGATACACCGATAAACTCATCTTT.

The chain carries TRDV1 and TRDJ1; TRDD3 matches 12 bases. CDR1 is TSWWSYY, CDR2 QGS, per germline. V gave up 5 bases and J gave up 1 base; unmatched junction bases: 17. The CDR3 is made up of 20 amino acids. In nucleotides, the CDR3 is TGTGCTCTTGGGAGTTCCTTGTACTGGGGGATACTATTCCCCACCGATAAACTCATCTTT. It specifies CALGSSLYWGILFPTDKLIF.

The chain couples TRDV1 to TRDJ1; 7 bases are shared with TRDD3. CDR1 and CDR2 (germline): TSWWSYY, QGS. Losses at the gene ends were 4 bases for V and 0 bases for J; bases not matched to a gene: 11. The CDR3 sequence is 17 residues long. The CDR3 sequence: CALGGRGWGQYTDKLIF. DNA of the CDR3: TGTGCTCTTGGGGGTCGGGGCTGGGGGCAGTACACCGATAAACTCATCTTT.

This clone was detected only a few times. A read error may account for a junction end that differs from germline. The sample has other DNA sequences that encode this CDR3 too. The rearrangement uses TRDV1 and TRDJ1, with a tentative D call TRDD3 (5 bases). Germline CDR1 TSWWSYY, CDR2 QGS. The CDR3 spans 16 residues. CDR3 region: CALGELGLDYTDKLIF. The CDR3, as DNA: TGTGCCCTTGGGGAACTAGGCCTAGACTACACCGATAAACTCATCTTT.

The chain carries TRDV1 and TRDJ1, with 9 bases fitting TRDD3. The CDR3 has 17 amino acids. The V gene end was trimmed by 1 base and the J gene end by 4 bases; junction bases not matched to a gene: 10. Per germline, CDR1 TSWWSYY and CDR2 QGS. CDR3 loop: CALGERGGDTLIDKLIF. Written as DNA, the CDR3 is TGTGCTCTTGGGGAACGCGGGGGGGATACCCTGATCGATAAACTCATCTTT.

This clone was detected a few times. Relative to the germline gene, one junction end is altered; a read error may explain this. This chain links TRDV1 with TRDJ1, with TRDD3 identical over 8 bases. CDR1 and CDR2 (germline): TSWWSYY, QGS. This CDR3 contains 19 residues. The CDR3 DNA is TGTGCTCTTGGGGACCCCCTTTGGAAGGGATACGCTGGTTGCGATAAATTCATCTTT. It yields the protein CALGDPLWKGYAGCDKFIF.

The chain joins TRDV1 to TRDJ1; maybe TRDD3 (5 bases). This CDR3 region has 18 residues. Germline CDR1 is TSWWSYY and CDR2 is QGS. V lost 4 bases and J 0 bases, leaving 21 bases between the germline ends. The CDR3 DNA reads TGTGCTCTTGGGGCTCCTTTATCCCGGGGGGTTTACACCGATAAACTCATCTTT. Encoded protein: CALGAPLSRGVYTDKLIF.

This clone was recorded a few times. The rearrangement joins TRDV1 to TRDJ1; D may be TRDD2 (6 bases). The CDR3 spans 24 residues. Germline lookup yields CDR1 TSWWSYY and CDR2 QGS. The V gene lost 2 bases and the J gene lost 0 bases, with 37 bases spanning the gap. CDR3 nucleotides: TGTGCTCTTGGGGAATTTCCACTTCTTCCTTATTGGAGGGATTTTGGAGCTGACACCGATAAACTCATCTTT. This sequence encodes CALGEFPLLPYWRDFGADTDKLIF.

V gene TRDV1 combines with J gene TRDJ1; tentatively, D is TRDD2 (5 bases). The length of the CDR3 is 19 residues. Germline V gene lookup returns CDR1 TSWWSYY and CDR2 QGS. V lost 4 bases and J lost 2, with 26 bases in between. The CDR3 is CALGVLRSLRVPYTDKLIF. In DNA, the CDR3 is TGTGCTCTTGGGGTACTCCGGAGCCTACGAGTCCCCTATACCGATAAACTCATCTTT.

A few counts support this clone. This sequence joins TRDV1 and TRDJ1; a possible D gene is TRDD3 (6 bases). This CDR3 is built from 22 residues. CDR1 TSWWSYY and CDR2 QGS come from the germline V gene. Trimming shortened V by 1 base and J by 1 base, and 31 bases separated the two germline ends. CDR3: CALGEPSFQAYPLLGPTDKLIF. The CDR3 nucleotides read TGTGCTCTTGGGGAACCTTCTTTCCAAGCCTACCCCTTACTGGGACCCACCGATAAACTCATCTTT.

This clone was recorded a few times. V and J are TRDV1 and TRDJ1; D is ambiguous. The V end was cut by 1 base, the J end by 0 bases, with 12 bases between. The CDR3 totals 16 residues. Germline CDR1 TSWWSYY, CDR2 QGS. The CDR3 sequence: CALGEPSPPDTDKLIF. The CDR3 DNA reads TGTGCTCTTGGGGAACCATCCCCGCCCGACACCGATAAACTCATCTTT.

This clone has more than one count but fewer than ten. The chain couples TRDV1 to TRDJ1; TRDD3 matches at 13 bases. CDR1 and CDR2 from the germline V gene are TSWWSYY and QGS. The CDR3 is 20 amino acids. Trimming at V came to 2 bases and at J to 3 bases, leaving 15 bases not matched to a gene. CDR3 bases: TGTGCTCTTGGGGAAAGGTCCCACGTACTGGGGGATACGGTCTCCGATAAACTCATCTTT. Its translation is CALGERSHVLGDTVSDKLIF.

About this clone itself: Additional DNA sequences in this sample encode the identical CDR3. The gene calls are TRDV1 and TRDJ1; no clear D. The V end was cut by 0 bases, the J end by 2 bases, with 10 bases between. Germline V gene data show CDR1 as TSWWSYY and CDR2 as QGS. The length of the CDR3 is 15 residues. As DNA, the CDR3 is TGTGCTCTTGGGGAACTACCTCTTCATACCGATAAACTCATCTTT. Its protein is CALGELPLHTDKLIF.

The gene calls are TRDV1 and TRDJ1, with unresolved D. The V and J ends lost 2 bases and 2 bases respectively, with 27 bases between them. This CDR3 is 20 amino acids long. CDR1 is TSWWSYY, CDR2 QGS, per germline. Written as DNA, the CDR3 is TGTGCTCTTGGGGAAATAGGCCCGGAACAGTTCCGGATTCGAACCGATAAACTCATCTTT. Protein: CALGEIGPEQFRIRTDKLIF.

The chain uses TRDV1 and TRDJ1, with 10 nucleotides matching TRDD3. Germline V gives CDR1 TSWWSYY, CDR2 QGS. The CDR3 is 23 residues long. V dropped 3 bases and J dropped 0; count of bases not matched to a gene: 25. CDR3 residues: CALGEDFSRNWWGIPGDTDKLIF. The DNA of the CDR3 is TGTGCTCTTGGGGAGGACTTCTCCCGAAACTGGTGGGGGATACCCGGGGACACCGATAAACTCATCTTT.

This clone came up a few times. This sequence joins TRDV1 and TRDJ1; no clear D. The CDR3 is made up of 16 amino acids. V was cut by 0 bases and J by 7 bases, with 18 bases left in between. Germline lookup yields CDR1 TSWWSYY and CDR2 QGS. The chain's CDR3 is CALGELDTRKRIKLIF. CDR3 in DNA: TGTGCTCTTGGGGAACTAGACACCCGGAAACGGATTAAACTCATCTTT.

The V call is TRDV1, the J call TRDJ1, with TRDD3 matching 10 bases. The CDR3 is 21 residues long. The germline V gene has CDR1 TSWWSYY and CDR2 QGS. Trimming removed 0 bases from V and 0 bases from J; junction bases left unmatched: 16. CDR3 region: CALGELRFPVGGYWYTDKLIF. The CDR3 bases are TGTGCTCTTGGGGAACTAAGGTTCCCTGTTGGGGGATACTGGTACACCGATAAACTCATCTTT.

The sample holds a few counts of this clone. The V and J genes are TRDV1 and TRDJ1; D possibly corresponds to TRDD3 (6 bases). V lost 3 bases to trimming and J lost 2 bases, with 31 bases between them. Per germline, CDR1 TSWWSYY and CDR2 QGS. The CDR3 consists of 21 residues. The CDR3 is CALGDRFAPSGGHRVTDKLIF. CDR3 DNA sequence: TGTGCTCTTGGGGACCGATTCGCACCGTCAGGGGGACACCGGGTAACCGATAAACTCATCTTT.

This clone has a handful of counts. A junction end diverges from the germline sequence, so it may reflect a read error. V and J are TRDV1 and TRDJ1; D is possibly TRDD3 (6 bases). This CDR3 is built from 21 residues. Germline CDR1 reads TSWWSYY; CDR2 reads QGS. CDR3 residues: CALGERGNGQLPHPEADKPIF. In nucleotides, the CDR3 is TGTGCTCTTGGGGAAAGGGGGAATGGGCAACTACCCCACCCCGAGGCCGATAAACCCATCTTT.

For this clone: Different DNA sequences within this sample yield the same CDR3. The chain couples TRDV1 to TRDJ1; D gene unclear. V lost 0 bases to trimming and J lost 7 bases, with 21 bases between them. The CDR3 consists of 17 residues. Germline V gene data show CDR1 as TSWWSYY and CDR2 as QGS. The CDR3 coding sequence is TGTGCTCTTGGGGAACTCACCTCGGGACGGGAGTGTGGTAAACTCATCTTT. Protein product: CALGELTSGRECGKLIF.

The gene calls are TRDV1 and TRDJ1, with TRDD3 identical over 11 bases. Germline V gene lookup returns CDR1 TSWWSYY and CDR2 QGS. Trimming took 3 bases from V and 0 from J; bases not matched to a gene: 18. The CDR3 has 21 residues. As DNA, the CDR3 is TGTGCTCTTGGGGACCTTTCCTACGGTGGGGGATACGACCATTACACCGATAAACTCATCTTT. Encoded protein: CALGDLSYGGGYDHYTDKLIF.

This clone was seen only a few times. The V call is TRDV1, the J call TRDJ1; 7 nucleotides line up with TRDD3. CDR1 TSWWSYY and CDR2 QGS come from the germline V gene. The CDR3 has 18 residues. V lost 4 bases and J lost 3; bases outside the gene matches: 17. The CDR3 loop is CALGGLRVLGIGADKLIF. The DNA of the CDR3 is TGTGCTCTTGGGGGATTACGAGTACTGGGGATTGGGGCCGATAAACTCATCTTT.

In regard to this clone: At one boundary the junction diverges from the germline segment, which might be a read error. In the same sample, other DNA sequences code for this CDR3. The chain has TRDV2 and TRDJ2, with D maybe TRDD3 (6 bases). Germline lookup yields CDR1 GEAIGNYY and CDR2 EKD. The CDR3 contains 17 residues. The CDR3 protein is CACDPGAYSALTAQLFF. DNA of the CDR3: TGCGCCTGTGACCCTGGGGCCTATTCCGCTTTGACAGCACAACTCTTCTTC.

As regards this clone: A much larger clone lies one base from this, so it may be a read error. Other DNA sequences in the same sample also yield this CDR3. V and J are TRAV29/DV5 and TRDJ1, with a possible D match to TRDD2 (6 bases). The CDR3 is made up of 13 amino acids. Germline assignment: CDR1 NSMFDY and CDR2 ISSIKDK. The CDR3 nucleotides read TGTGCCGCAAACCTCTTCCTCCACGATAAACTCATCTTT. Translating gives CAANLFLHDKLIF.